Listed below are T cell receptor beta chains from one sample, sequenced in a study of blood T cell repertoires in COVID-19. Profiling relied on immunoSEQ multiplex PCR, and the TCRdb table lists in-frame clones only, not all of them. Of roughly 330,000 clones listed, about 87% are singletons. The source material was PBMCs or T cells enriched from blood (not recorded which). These receptors were taken from a woman younger than 45 who had recovered from COVID-19. Each CDR3 is given with its conserved first and last residue.

J gene: TRBJ1-3; V gene: TRBV5-4; CDR3 protein: CASSFGEPGNTIYF
J gene: TRBJ1-1; V gene: TRBV27; CDR3 protein: CASRQDRMNTEAFF
J gene: TRBJ1-1; V gene: TRBV15; CDR3 protein: CATSRVVREGSNTEAFF
J gene: TRBJ1-2; V gene: TRBV24-1; CDR3 protein: CTTIGQGANGYGYTF
J gene: TRBJ1-1; V gene: TRBV5-1; CDR3 protein: CASSTGTGRTTEAFF
J gene: TRBJ1-6; V gene: TRBV4-1; CDR3 protein: CASRRQGSRNSPLHF
J gene: TRBJ1-2; V gene: TRBV3-1/TRBV3-2; CDR3 protein: CASSQGQGARGYTF
J gene: TRBJ1-1; V gene: TRBV5-4; CDR3 protein: CASSLGQQNTEAFF
J gene: TRBJ1-4; V gene: TRBV4-2; CDR3 protein: CASSPRPGQSTTNEKLFF
J gene: TRBJ1-2; V gene: TRBV30; CDR3 protein: CAWSVRRTNNYGYTF
J gene: TRBJ1-5; V gene: TRBV19; CDR3 protein: CASSIGQDQPQHF
J gene: TRBJ1-5; V gene: TRBV12-2; CDR3 protein: CASRLALFPTQDPYSNQPQHF
J gene: TRBJ1-6; V gene: TRBV5-1; CDR3 protein: CASSSGESNSPLHF
J gene: TRBJ1-1; V gene: TRBV9; CDR3 protein: CASSVVGAGIGTEAFF
J gene: TRBJ2-2; V gene: TRBV25-1; CDR3 protein: CASSGVGVRGGTGELFF
J gene: TRBJ2-7; V gene: TRBV28; CDR3 protein: CASSLSRYEQYF
J gene: TRBJ1-2; V gene: TRBV5-1; CDR3 protein: CASSLEQGGVYGYTF
J gene: TRBJ1-5; V gene: TRBV19; CDR3 protein: CASSISGYQPQHF
J gene: TRBJ1-6; V gene: TRBV6-5; CDR3 protein: CASSTTRDSPLHF
J gene: TRBJ2-7; V gene: TRBV7-5; CDR3 protein: CVRSRDREAYEQYF
J gene: TRBJ2-5; V gene: TRBV6-5; CDR3 protein: CASSYSGMGSPETQYF
J gene: TRBJ2-1; V gene: TRBV16; CDR3 protein: CASSSIAGGRPYNEQFF
J gene: TRBJ1-4; V gene: TRBV21-1; CDR3 protein: CASPGGATNEKLFF
J gene: TRBJ2-2; V gene: TRBV7-9; CDR3 protein: CASSLVHRELFF
J gene: TRBJ1-5; V gene: TRBV6-5; CDR3 protein: CASIVTGGGNQPQHF
J gene: TRBJ2-7; V gene: TRBV10-1; CDR3 protein: CASSESKRVYEQYF
J gene: TRBJ2-5; V gene: TRBV10-3; CDR3 protein: CAITDSTGGLETQYF
J gene: TRBJ2-7; V gene: TRBV18; CDR3 protein: CASSPQGGSYEQYF
J gene: TRBJ1-1; V gene: TRBV11-2; CDR3 protein: CASSPSYRVYTEAFF
J gene: TRBJ1-2; V gene: TRBV10-3; CDR3 protein: CAISGRVENYGYTF
J gene: TRBJ1-2; V gene: TRBV4-3; CDR3 protein: CASSQDAVGDRRFGGYTF
J gene: TRBJ2-7; V gene: TRBV5-1; CDR3 protein: CASRWGQGAREQYF
J gene: TRBJ1-6; V gene: TRBV10-2; CDR3 protein: CASSESGSPLHF
J gene: TRBJ2-7; V gene: TRBV5-5; CDR3 protein: CASSRRRFGSSYEQYF
J gene: TRBJ2-2; V gene: TRBV2; CDR3 protein: CASKQGVNGELFF
J gene: TRBJ1-2; V gene: TRBV5-4; CDR3 protein: CASSVNNINRDGYTF
J gene: TRBJ1-6; V gene: TRBV7-2; CDR3 protein: CASSTQSGTANSPLHF
J gene: TRBJ1-1; V gene: TRBV6-5; CDR3 protein: CASRRPGTGFGEAFF
J gene: TRBJ1-4; V gene: TRBV6-5; CDR3 protein: CASSRPGQGSEKLFF
J gene: TRBJ2-5; V gene: TRBV15; CDR3 protein: CATSRTRGQGFETQYF